Below, 12 T cell receptor beta chains from the same sample are listed, as sequenced in a study of blood T cells in healthy people across ages. PCR was performed a second time for roughly 7 to 11 cycles using a sample-barcoded 5' primer and a J-beta primer mix. TCRdb ran MiXCR on the 5' RACE reads and lists one entry per CDR3 protein. The sample records more than 650,000 distinct CDR3 sequences, about 55% being singletons. Sequenced input: blood. Receptors were obtained from an elderly man in good health.

This clonotype was observed a single time. The chain couples TRBV5-1 to TRBJ1-1; D not resolved. Per germline, CDR1 SGHRS and CDR2 YFSETQ. The CDR3 length is 15 residues. Trimming left V 1 base short and J 0 bases short, with 10 bases between. DNA for the CDR3: TGCGCCAGCAGCTTGTCTCACACCCTGAACACTGAAGCTTTCTTT. Its translation: CASSLSHTLNTEAFF.

This rearrangement joins TRBV15 to TRBJ2-1, with 14 bases lining up with TRBD2. Germline V gene data show CDR1 as LNHNV and CDR2 as YYDKDF (reference sequence). The length of the CDR3 is 14 residues. The ends lost 5 bases at V and 12 bases at J; junction bases unmatched: 6. The CDR3 protein is CATSGGLAGGTQFF. The CDR3 DNA follows: TGTGCCACCAGCGGAGGACTAGCGGGAGGTACGCAGTTCTTC.

The V and J genes are TRBV6-5 and TRBJ2-1; D perhaps matches TRBD1 (7 bases). Germline V lookup: CDR1 MNHEY, CDR2 SVGAGI. Trimming stripped 6 bases from V and 0 bases from J, with 12 bases between. The CDR3 is 15 residues long. The CDR3 region has the DNA TGTGCCAGCAGACGACAGGGAGGCTCCTACAATGAGCAGTTCTTC. Its translation is CASRRQGGSYNEQFF.

J is TRBJ2-3 and V is TRBV21-1; the table's D gene call, TRBD2, was not cross checked with the DNA. TRBV21-1 is shown as a pseudogene. The CDR3 extends over 19 amino acids. The CDR3, as DNA: TGTGCCAGCAGCGGCCCCGGGACTAGCGGGAGGGCCCAGCACAGATACGCGTATTTT. It yields the protein CASSGPGTSGRAQHRYAYF.

The table lists this clonotype with a few counts. CDR3 in DNA: TGCAGCGTGCGGGGGGGCAGGGGAGAGACCCAGTACTTC. Protein sequence: CSVRGGRGETQYF. V and J are TRBV29-1 and TRBJ2-5; the match to TRBD2 covers 9 bases. The CDR3 loop spans 13 amino acids. Germline V gene lookup returns CDR1 SQVTM and CDR2 ANQGSEA. The V and J ends lost 6 bases and 4 bases, in that order; junction bases with no gene match: 6.

The chain employs TRBV24-1 and TRBJ1-5, with D perhaps matching TRBD1 (5 bases). The germline V gene encodes CDR1 KGHDR and CDR2 SFDVKD. This CDR3 comprises 13 residues. Trimming shortened V by 11 bases and J by 3 bases, and 13 bases separated the two germline ends. The DNA of the CDR3 is TGTGCCATAGGAGACAGACCCAATCAGCCCCAGCATTTT. Residues: CAIGDRPNQPQHF.

V is TRBV29-1 and J is TRBJ2-7, with TRBD2 matching over 11 bases. Germline CDR1 is SQVTM and CDR2 is ANQGSEA. The CDR3 sequence is 13 residues long. V lost 7 bases and J lost 7; bases outside the gene matches: 9. The CDR3 sequence is CSGWASGRSEQYF. The CDR3 DNA reads as TGCAGCGGGTGGGCTAGCGGGAGGAGTGAGCAGTACTTC.

The J gene is TRBJ2-4, the V gene TRBV11-2; D ambiguous. The DNA end lines up better with TRBJ2-7; the J call may be wrong. Germline V gene sequence: CDR1 SGHAT, CDR2 FQNNGV. The length of the CDR3 is 16 residues. This chain's CDR3 is CASSLVGLISSYEQYF. The DNA for the CDR3 is TGTGCCAGCAGCTTAGTAGGGCTCATATCCTCGTACGAGCAGTACTTC.

The J gene is TRBJ2-5, the V gene TRBV10-3, with D tentatively TRBD1 or TRBD2 (5 bases each). V gave up 7 bases and J gave up 2 bases, with 11 bases separating them. This CDR3 contains 13 residues. The germline V gene has CDR1 ENHRY and CDR2 SYGVKD. The CDR3 region is CAIMGVAQETQYF. For the CDR3, the DNA is TGTGCCATCATGGGGGTTGCACAAGAGACCCAGTACTTC.

The chain joins TRBV2 to TRBJ2-1; 10 nucleotides agree with TRBD1. V gave up 3 bases and J gave up 7 bases; unmatched junction bases: 12. The CDR3 runs 17 residues. Germline CDR1 is SNHLY and CDR2 is FYNNEI. The CDR3 DNA is TGTGCCAGCAGTGACCCCTCTAGCGGACAGGGGGGTAATGAGCAGTTCTTC. Translating gives CASSDPSSGQGGNEQFF.

This clonotype was observed a handful of times. The chain is built from TRBV18 and TRBJ2-6; 7 bases are a match to TRBD1. Germline assignment: CDR1 KGHSH and CDR2 LQKENI. This CDR3 contains 16 residues. The V and J ends lost 3 bases and 0 bases, in that order; junction bases with no gene match: 2. This CDR3 is CASSPGTVSGANVLTF. The CDR3, as DNA: TGTGCCAGCTCACCTGGGACAGTCTCTGGGGCCAACGTCCTGACTTTC.

The chain is built from TRBV25-1 and TRBJ2-3; 7 bases fit TRBD2. The CDR3 is 14 residues long. Germline V gene data show CDR1 as MGHDK and CDR2 as SYGVNS. V lost 5 bases and J lost 2; bases outside the gene matches: 4. The CDR3 sequence is CASSKRGYTDTQYF. The CDR3 nucleotides read TGTGCCAGCAGTAAGCGGGGCTACACAGATACGCAGTATTTT.